These 4 T cell receptor beta chains originate from one sample sequenced in a study of vaccination effects on CD4 cells after COVID-19. Investigators separated out CD4+ T cells once 9 to 11 days of culture had passed. Each participant was given two doses of one vaccine (BNT162b2 or mRNA-1273). Their specific antigens are unknown. The protocol was immunoSEQ multiplex PCR, while the TCRdb copy is restricted to in-frame clones and leaves out a portion. Found here are approximately 38,000 clones, about 62% of them singletons; the top ten hold 7.7%. Here the sequenced sample was CD4+ T cells from PBMCs cultured without peptide, taken after COVID-19 vaccination. The origin of the receptors is a human donor who received a COVID-19 vaccine.

The gene calls are TRBV19 and TRBJ1-1, with a weak D call TRBD1 (6 bases). Trimming stripped 2 bases from V and 7 bases from J, with 20 bases between. CDR1 LNHDA and CDR2 SQIVND come from the germline V gene (reference sequence). This CDR3 is 16 amino acids long. CDR3 sequence reads: CASSIPVRGRYDEAFF. CDR3 nucleotides: TGTGCCAGTAGTATACCCGTCAGGGGTAGATACGATGAAGCTTTCTTT.

This sequence joins TRBV9 and TRBJ2-5, with TRBD2 matching 11 bases. The junction had 3 bases not matched to a gene; V was cut back by 4 bases and J by 4 bases. The CDR3 totals 14 residues. Per germline, CDR1 SGDLS and CDR2 YYNGEE. CDR3 amino acids: CASSPGTSGETQYF. CDR3 sequence (DNA): TGTGCCAGCAGCCCGGGGACTAGCGGAGAGACCCAGTACTTC.

The rearrangement joins TRBV5-6 to TRBJ1-2; TRBD1 aligns across 8 bases. The CDR3 has 14 amino acids. Trimming took 4 bases from V and 2 from J; bases not matched to a gene: 4. Germline CDR1 SGHDT, CDR2 YYEEEE. The CDR3: CASSPGQGNYGYTF. The CDR3 region has the DNA TGTGCCAGCAGCCCCGGACAGGGCAACTATGGCTACACCTTC.

V usage is TRBV5-1 and J usage is TRBJ2-6, with D possibly matching TRBD2 (6 bases). The CDR3 contains 16 residues. Trimming removed 0 bases at V and 4 bases at J, with 11 bases between. Germline-derived CDR1 and CDR2 are SGHRS and YFSETQ. The CDR3 loop reads CASSLVGGSGANVLTF. CDR3 in DNA: TGCGCCAGCAGCTTGGTCGGGGGATCCGGGGCCAACGTCCTGACTTTC.